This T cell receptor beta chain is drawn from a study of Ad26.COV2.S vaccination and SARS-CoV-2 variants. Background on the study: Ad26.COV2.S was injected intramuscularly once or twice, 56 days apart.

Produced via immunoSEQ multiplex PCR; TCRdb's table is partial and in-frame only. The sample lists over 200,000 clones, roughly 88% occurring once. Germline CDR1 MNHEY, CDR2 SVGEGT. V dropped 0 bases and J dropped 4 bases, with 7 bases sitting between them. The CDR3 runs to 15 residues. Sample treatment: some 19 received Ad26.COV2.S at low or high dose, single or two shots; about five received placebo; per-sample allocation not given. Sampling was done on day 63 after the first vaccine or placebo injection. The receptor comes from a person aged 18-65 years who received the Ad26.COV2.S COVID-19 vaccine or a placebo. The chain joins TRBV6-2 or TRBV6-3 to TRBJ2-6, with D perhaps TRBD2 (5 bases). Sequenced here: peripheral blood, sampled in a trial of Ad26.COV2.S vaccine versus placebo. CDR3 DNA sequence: TGTGCCAGCAGTTACTCCCCTAGCGGGGCCAACGTCCTGACTTTC. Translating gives CASSYSPSGANVLTF.